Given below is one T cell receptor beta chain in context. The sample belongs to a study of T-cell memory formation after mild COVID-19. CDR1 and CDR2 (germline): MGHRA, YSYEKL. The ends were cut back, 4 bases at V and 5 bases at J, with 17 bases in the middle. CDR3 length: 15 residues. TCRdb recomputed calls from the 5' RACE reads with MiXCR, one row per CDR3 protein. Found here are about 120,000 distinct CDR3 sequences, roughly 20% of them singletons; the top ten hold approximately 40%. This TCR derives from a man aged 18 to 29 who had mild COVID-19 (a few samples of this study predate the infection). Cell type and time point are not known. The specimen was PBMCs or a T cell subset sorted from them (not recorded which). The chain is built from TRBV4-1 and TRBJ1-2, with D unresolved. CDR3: CASSPRLASLYGYTF. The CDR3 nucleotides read TGCGCCAGCAGCCCCCGTTTGGCATCTCTATATGGCTACACCTTC.